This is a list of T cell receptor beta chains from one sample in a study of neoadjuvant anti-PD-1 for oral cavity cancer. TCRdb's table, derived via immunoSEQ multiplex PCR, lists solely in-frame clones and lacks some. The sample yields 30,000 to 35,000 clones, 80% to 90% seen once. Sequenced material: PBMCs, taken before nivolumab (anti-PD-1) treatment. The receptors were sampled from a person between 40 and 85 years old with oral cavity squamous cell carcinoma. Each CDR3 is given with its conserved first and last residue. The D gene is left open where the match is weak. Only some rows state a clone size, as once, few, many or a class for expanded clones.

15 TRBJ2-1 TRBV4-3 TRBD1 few TGCGCCAGCAGCCAAGAGTGGGCAGGGGGCAATGAGCAGTTCTTC CASSQEWAGGNEQFF
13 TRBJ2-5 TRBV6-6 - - TGTGCCAGCAGAAACAGGGTGCAAGAGACCCAGTACTTC CASRNRVQETQYF
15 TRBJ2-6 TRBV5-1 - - TGCGCCAGCAGCCCTGGGGGGCGAGGGGCCAACGTCCTGACTTTC CASSPGGRGANVLTF
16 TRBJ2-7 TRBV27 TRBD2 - TGTGCCAGCAGTCCCGCGGGACTCGGGGGGGTTGACGAGCAGTACTTC CASSPAGLGGVDEQYF
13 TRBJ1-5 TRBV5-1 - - TGCGCCAGCAGCCAGGGTCTCGATCAGCCCCAGCATTTT CASSQGLDQPQHF
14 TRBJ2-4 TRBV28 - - TGTGCCAGCAGTTTATCCCAGGGACAAAACATTCAGTACTTC CASSLSQGQNIQYF
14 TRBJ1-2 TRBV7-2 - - TGTGCCAGCAGTAAGGACCGGACCAACTATGGCTACACCTTC CASSKDRTNYGYTF
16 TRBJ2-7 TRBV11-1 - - TGTGCCAGCAGCTTAGGGAGGGGGACAGTCTCCTACGAGCAGTACTTC CASSLGRGTVSYEQYF
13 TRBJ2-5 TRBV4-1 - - TGCGCCAGCAGCCAGCCATGGGCCCAGACCCAGTACTTC CASSQPWAQTQYF
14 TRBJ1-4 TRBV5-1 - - TGCGCCAGCAGCTTGGGGACCAAGAGTGAAAAACTGTTTTTT CASSLGTKSEKLFF
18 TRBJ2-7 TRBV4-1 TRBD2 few TGCGCCAGCAGCCACCATCCCCCACTAGCGGGGGGACAATACGAGCAGTACTTC CASSHHPPLAGGQYEQYF
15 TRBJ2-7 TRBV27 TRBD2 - TGTGCCAGCAGTCAACCGGGACTAGCGGGATACGAGCAGTACTTC CASSQPGLAGYEQYF
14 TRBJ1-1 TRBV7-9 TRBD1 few TGTGCCAGCAGCTTAGAGGGGGCGAACACTGAAGCTTTCTTT CASSLEGANTEAFF
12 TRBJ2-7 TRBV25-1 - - TGTGCCAGCAGTACTAAGGGGTACGAGCAGTACTTC CASSTKGYEQYF
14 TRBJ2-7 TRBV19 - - TGTGCCAGTAGTATAGGCCGCGGATCCTACGAGCAGTACTTC CASSIGRGSYEQYF
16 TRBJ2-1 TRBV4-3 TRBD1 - TGCGCCAGCAGCCAAGACGGGGACAGGGGGTACAATGAGCAGTTCTTC CASSQDGDRGYNEQFF
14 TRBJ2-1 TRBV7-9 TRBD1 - TGTGCCAGCAGCTTACAGGGGGCGGGGAGTGAGCAGTTCTTC CASSLQGAGSEQFF
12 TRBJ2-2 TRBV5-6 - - TGTGCCAGCAGCTTGGCCCCCGGGGAGCTGTTTTTT CASSLAPGELFF
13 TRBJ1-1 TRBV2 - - TGTGCCAGCAGTGCGGTGTTGAACACTGAAGCTTTCTTT CASSAVLNTEAFF
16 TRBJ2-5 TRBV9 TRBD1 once TGTGCCAGCAGCGTAGGGGTAGCCCCAGGGGGTGAGACCCAGTACTTC CASSVGVAPGGETQYF
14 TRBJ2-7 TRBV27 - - TGTGCCAGCAAGGCGAGGGACTTATCCTACGAGCAGTACTTC CASKARDLSYEQYF
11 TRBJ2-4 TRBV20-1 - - TGCGGTACCAAAGCCAAAAACATTCAGTACTTC CGTKAKNIQYF
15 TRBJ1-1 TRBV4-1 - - TGCGCCAGCAGCCAATACCGCTCTGGGACCACTGAAGCTTTCTTT CASSQYRSGTTEAFF
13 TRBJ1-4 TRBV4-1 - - TGCGCCAAAACGGTTCCTGCTAATGAAAAACTGTTTTTT CAKTVPANEKLFF
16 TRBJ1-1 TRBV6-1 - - TGTGCCAGCAGTGAATATAGGACAGCTTCAAACACTGAAGCTTTCTTT CASSEYRTASNTEAFF
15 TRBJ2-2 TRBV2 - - TGTGCCAGCAGAGGAGGCAGGGGAGAATCCGGGGAGCTGTTTTTT CASRGGRGESGELFF
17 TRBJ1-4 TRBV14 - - TGTGCCAGCAGCCAAGATCGGGCCAGGGCAGGCGGGGAAAAACTGTTTTTT CASSQDRARAGGEKLFF
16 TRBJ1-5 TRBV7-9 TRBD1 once TGTGCCAGCAGCTTCCGACAGGGCCCGCAAGAACAGCCCCAGCATTTT CASSFRQGPQEQPQHF
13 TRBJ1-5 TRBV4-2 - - TGTGCCAGCAGCTTGGCTAGCAATCAGCCCCAGCATTTT CASSLASNQPQHF
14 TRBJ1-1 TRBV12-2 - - TGTGCAAGTCGCGTGCGGGACATGAACACTGAAGCTTTCTTT CASRVRDMNTEAFF
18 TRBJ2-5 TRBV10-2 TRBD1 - TGCGCCAGCAGTGAGCCCCGTTCACGACAGGGGGGGGAAGAGACCCAGTACTTC CASSEPRSRQGGEETQYF
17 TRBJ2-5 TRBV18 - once TGTGCCAGCTCACTCCTTGCAGGTTGGCAGGGGAAAGAGACCCAGTACTTC CASSLLAGWQGKETQYF
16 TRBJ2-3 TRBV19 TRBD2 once TGTGCCAGTAGTTTTTCTAGCGGGGGGTCTGGAGATACGCAGTATTTT CASSFSSGGSGDTQYF
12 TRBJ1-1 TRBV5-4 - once TGTGCCAGCAGCTTGGCGCGGGCTGAAGCTTTCTTT CASSLARAEAFF
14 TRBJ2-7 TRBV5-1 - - TGCGCCAGCAGCTTGCTAGGGATCTCCTACGAGCAGTACTTC CASSLLGISYEQYF
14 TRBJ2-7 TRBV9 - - TGTGCCAGCAGCGCCCAGGGACGGGACTACGAGCAGTACTTC CASSAQGRDYEQYF
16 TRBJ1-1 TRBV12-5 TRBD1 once TGTGCTAGTGGTTTGGTACAGGGGGGGCTGGACACTGAAGCTTTCTTT CASGLVQGGLDTEAFF
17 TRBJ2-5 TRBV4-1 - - TGCGCCAGCAGCCAAGAACCCGTGGCGGGATCTCAAGAGACCCAGTACTTC CASSQEPVAGSQETQYF
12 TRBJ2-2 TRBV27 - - TGTGCCAGCAGTCAAATCACCGGGGAGCTGTTTTTT CASSQITGELFF
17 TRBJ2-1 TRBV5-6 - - TGTGCCAGCAGCCCCAGTAATGCCGTTAGCTCCTACAATGAGCAGTTCTTC CASSPSNAVSSYNEQFF
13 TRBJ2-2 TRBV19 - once TGTGCCAGTAGTTTTCTTAGCACCGGGGAGCTGTTTTTT CASSFLSTGELFF
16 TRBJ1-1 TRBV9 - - TGTGCCAGCAGCGTAGATGGGGGGCAGCTGGACACTGAAGCTTTCTTT CASSVDGGQLDTEAFF
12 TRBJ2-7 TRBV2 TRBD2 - TGTGCCACCTCGGGGGGTACCTACGAGCAGTACTTC CATSGGTYEQYF
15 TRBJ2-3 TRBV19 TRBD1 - TGTGCCAGTAGTTCCACAGGGGTAAATTTAGATACGCAGTATTTT CASSSTGVNLDTQYF
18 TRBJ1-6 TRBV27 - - TGTGCCAGCAGTTTATCGAACAATTTACAGGGAAACAATTCACCCCTCCACTTT CASSLSNNLQGNNSPLHF